This record concerns one TCR beta chain sequence. Its specificity is not known. The CDR3 loop spans 16 amino acids. Per germline, CDR1 ENHRY and CDR2 SYGVKD. V trimming: 4 bases; J trimming: 2 bases; junction bases outside the gene matches: 6. The data are from a study of cytomegalovirus exposure and HLA in healthy donors. Produced via immunoSEQ multiplex PCR; TCRdb's table is partial and in-frame only. The sample has 90,000 to 150,000 clones; roughly 84% are singletons. Study results and caveats: According to the study, roughly 160 TCR beta chains were cytomegalovirus-associated. Usually a TCR sequence was rare, but some public TCRs were found in many donors. In the 120 or so validation repertoires, roughly 94% of cluster scores exceeded 0, per a later analysis. A few of the chains that were CMV-associated were confirmed in vitro to be specific for CMV antigens.

The receptor comes from a young woman in good health and CMV-seronegative. The material sequenced was PBMCs. The genes are TRBV10-3 and TRBJ2-3, with TRBD2 matching over 10 bases. CDR3: CAISGLAGAHTDTQYF. DNA of the CDR3: TGTGCCATCAGTGGGCTAGCGGGGGCTCACACAGATACGCAGTATTTT.